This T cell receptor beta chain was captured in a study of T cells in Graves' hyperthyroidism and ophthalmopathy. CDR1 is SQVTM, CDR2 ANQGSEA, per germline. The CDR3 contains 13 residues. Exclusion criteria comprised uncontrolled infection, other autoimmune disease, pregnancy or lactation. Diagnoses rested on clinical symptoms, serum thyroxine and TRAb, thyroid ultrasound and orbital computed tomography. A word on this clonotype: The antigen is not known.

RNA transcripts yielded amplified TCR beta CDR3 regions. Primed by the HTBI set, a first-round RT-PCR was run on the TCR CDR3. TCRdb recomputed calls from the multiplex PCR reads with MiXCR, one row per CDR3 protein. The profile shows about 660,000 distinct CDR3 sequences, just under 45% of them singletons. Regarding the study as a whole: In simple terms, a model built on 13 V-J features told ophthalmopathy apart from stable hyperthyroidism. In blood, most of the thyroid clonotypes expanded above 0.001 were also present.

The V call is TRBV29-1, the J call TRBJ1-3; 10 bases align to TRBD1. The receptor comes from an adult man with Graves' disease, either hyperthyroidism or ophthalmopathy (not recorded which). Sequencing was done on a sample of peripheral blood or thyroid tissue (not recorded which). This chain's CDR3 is CRDRGNSGNTIYF. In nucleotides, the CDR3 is TGCAGGGACAGGGGGAACTCTGGAAACACCATATATTTT.